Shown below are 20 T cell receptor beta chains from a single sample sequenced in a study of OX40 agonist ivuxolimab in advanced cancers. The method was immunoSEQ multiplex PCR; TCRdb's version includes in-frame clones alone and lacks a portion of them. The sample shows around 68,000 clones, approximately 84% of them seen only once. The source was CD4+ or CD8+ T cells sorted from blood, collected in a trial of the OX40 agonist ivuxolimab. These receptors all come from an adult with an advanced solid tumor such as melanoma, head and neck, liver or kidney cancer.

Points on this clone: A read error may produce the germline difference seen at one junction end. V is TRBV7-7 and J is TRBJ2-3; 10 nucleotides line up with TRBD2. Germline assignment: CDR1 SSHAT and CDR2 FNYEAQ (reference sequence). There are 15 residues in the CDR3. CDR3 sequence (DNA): TGTGCTAGCAGCGCTCTAGCGGGAGAGACAGATACGCAGTATTTT. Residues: CASSALAGETDTQYF. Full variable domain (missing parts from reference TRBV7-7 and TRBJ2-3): GAGVSQSPRYKVTKRGQDVTLRCDPISSHATLYWYQQALGQGPEFLTYFNYEAQPDKSGLPSDRFSAERPEGSISTLTIQRTEQRDSAMYRCASSALAGETDTQYFGPGTRLTVL.

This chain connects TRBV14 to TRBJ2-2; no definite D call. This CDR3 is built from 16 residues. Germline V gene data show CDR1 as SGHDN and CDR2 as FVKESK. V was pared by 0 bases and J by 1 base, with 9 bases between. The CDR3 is CASSQEHAGNTGELFF. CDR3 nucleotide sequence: TGTGCCAGCAGCCAAGAACACGCAGGGAACACCGGGGAGCTGTTTTTT.

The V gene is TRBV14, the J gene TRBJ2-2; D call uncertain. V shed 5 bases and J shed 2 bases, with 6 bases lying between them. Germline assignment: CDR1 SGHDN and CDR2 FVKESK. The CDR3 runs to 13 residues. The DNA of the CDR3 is TGTGCCAGCAGCTTACAAAACACCGGGGAGCTGTTTTTT. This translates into CASSLQNTGELFF.

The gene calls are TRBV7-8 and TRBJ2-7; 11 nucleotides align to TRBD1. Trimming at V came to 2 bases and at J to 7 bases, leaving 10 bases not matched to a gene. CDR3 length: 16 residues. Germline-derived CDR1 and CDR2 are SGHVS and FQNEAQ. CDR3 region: CASSLNPGQGEIEQYF. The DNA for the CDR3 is TGTGCCAGCAGCTTAAATCCGGGACAGGGGGAAATAGAGCAGTACTTC.

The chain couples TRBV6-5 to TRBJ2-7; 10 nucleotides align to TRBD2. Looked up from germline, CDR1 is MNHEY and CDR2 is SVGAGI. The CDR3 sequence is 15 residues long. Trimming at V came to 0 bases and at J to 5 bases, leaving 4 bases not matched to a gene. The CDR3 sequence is CASSYSTSGSHEQYF. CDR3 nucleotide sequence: TGTGCCAGCAGTTACTCGACTAGCGGGTCCCACGAGCAGTACTTC.

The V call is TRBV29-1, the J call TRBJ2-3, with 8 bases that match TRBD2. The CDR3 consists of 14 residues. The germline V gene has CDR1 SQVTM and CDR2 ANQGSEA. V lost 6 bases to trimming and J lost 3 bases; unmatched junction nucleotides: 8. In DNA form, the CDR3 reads TGCAGCGTGAAGACTAGCGTGGGGACAGATACGCAGTATTTT. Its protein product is CSVKTSVGTDTQYF.

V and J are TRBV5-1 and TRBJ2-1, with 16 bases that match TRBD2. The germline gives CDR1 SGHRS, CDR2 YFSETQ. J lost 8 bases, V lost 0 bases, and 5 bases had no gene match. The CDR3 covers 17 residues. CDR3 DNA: TGCGCCAGCAGCTTGGAGGGACTAGCGGGAGGGGTCGATGAGCAGTTCTTC. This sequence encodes CASSLEGLAGGVDEQFF.

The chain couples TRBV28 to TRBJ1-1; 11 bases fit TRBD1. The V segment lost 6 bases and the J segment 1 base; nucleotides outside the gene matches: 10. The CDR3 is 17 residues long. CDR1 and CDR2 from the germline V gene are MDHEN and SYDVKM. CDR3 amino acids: CASRLGQGVGANTEAFF. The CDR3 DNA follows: TGTGCCAGCAGGCTGGGACAGGGGGTTGGTGCGAACACTGAAGCTTTCTTT.

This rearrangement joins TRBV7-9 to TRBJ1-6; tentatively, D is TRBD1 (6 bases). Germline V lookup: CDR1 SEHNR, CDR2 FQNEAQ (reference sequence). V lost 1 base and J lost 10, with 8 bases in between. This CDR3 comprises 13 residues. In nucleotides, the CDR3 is TGTGCCAGCAGCTTAGGGGGGCTCTCACCCCTCCACTTT. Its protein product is CASSLGGLSPLHF.

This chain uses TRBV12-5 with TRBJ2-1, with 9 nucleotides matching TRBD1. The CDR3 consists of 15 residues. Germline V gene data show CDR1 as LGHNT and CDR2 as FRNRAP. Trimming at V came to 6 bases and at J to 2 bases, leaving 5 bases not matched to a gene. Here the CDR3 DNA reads TGTGCTAGTGGCGCCGGGACAGGGCCCTACAATGAGCAGTTCTTC. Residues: CASGAGTGPYNEQFF.

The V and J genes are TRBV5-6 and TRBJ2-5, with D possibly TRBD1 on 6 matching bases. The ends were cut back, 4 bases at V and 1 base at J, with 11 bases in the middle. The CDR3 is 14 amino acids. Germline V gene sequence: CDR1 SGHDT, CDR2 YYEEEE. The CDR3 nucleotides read TGTGCCAGCAGCCGACAGGACCTCCAAGAGACCCAGTACTTC. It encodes CASSRQDLQETQYF.

For the CDR3, the DNA is TGTGCAAGTCGCTTAGAGGGTAGCGGGCTCCTTACCTACGAGCAGTACTTC. It yields the protein CASRLEGSGLLTYEQYF. This chain uses TRBV12-2 with TRBJ2-7; the table's D call of TRBD2 was not tested on the DNA. TRBV12-2 is a pseudogene locus. The CDR3 has 17 residues.

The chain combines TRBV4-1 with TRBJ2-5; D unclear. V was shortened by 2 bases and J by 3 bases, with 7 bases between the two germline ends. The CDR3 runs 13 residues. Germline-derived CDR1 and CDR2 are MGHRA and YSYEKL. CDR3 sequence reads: CASSQWQKETQYF. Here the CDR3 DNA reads TGCGCCAGCAGCCAATGGCAGAAAGAGACCCAGTACTTC.

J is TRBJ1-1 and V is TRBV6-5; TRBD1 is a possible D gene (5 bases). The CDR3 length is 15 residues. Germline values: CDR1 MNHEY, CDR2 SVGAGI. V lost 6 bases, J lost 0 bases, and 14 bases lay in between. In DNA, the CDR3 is TGTGCCAGCAGAGGTACGGACATCATGAACACTGAAGCTTTCTTT. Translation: CASRGTDIMNTEAFF.

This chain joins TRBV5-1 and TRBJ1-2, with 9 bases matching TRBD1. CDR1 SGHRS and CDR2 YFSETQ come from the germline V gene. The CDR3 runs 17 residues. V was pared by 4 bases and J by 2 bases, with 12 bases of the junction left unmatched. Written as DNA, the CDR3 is TGCGCCAGCAGCGCAGCTTTTGGGACAGGGACGAACTATGGCTACACCTTC. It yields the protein CASSAAFGTGTNYGYTF.

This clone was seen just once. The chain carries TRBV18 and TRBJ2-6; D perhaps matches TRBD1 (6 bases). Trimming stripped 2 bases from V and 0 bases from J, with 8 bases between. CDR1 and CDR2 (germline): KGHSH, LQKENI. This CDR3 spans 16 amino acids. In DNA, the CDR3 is TGTGCCAGCTCACCAACAGGGCACTCTGGGGCCAACGTCCTGACTTTC. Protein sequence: CASSPTGHSGANVLTF.

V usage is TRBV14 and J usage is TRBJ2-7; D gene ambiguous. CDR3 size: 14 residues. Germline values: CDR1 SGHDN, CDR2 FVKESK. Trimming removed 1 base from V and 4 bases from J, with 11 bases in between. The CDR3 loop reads CASSQGLPSYEQYF. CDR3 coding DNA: TGTGCCAGCAGCCAAGGGCTCCCCTCGTACGAGCAGTACTTC.

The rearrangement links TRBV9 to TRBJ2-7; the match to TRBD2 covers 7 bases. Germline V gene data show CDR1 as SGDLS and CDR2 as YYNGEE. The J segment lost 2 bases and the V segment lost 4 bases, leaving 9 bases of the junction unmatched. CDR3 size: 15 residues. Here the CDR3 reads CASSPRTRFTYEQYF. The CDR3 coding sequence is TGTGCCAGCAGCCCCCGGACTAGATTCACCTACGAGCAGTACTTC.

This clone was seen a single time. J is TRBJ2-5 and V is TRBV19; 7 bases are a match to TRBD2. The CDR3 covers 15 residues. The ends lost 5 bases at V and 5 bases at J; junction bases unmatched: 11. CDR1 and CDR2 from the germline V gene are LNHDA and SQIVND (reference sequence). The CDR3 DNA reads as TGTGCCAGTAGTTCGTCCCGCGGGAGAGGGGAGACCCAGTACTTC. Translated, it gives CASSSSRGRGETQYF.

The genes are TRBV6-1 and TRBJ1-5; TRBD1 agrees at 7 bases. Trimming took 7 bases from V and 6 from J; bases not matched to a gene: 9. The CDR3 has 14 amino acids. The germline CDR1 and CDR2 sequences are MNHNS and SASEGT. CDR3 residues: CASNSRQGGQPQHF. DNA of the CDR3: TGTGCCAGCAACTCTAGACAGGGAGGTCAGCCCCAGCATTTT.